This entry lists 24 T cell receptor beta chains sequenced from one sample in a study of cytomegalovirus exposure and HLA in healthy donors (dated by TCRdb to about 2017). Libraries were built with the immunoSEQ multiplex PCR assay. TCRdb carries this immuneACCESS record with in-frame sequences only. Its versions omit some clonotypes, under half of them owing to an unresolved V gene in the studies checked, with the rest unexplained. The sample contains about 130,000 clones, about 91% of them found a single time. Less than 1.5% of the sample is in the top ten clones. Sample: PBMCs. The receptors were sampled from a woman between 18 and 30 years old in good health and CMV-seronegative.

This chain joins TRBV7-6 and TRBJ2-5; the match to TRBD2 covers 7 bases. CDR3 size: 15 residues. The trim removed 4 bases at V and 5 bases at J, leaving 10 bases unmatched. The V gene's germline CDR1 is SGHVS and CDR2 FNYEAQ. The CDR3 bases are TGTGCCAGCAGCTCGGTCGGACTAGGCCAGGAGACCCAGTACTTC. As protein: CASSSVGLGQETQYF.

The V call is TRBV4-2, the J call TRBJ2-7, with a possible D match to TRBD2 (5 bases). The CDR3 covers 15 residues. The V and J ends lost 1 base and 5 bases respectively, with 15 bases between them. Per germline, CDR1 LGHNA and CDR2 YNFKEQ. CDR3 sequence: CASSQVVGSEDEQYF. The CDR3 coding sequence is TGTGCCAGCAGCCAAGTCGTTGGGAGCGAGGACGAGCAGTACTTC.

This clone was seen just once. This chain joins TRBV28 and TRBJ1-2, with 7 bases fitting TRBD1. The V segment lost 6 bases and the J segment 4 bases; nucleotides outside the gene matches: 11. The CDR3 is 15 residues long. Per germline, CDR1 MDHEN and CDR2 SYDVKM. The CDR3 here is CASSYRGRRVYGYTF. DNA of the CDR3: TGTGCCAGCAGCTACAGGGGACGCAGGGTCTATGGCTACACCTTC.

CDR3 DNA sequence: TGTGCCAGCAGTTTGAGCAGGGGGGTCGGGGAGCTGTTTTTT. Translating it yields CASSLSRGVGELFF. V gene TRBV27 combines with J gene TRBJ2-2, with D tentatively TRBD1 (7 bases). V lost 3 bases, J lost 7 bases, and 12 bases lay in between. Per the germline V gene, CDR1 is MNHEY and CDR2 is SMNVEV (reference sequence). The CDR3 has 14 amino acids.

This clone was seen many times. This sequence joins TRBV7-9 and TRBJ1-2; 7 nucleotides line up with TRBD1. CDR3 length: 13 amino acids. Losses at the gene ends were 5 bases for V and 8 bases for J; bases not matched to a gene: 8. Germline V gives CDR1 SEHNR, CDR2 FQNEAQ (reference sequence). The CDR3 DNA sequence: TGTGCCAGCAGCCCAGGAAGAGGGGGCGGCTACACCTTC. It encodes CASSPGRGGGYTF. Full variable domain (outside the CDR3, taken from reference TRBV7-9 and TRBJ1-2): DTGVSQNPRHKITKRGQNVTFRCDPISEHNRLYWYRQTLGQGPEFLTYFQNEAQLEKSRLLSDRFSAERPKGSFSTLEIQRTEQGDSAMYLCASSPGRGGGYTFGSGTRLTVV.

This chain joins TRBV14 and TRBJ2-7; tentatively, D is TRBD2 (6 bases). The CDR3 runs to 13 residues. Germline CDR1 reads SGHDN; CDR2 reads FVKESK. Trimming pared 0 bases from V and 9 bases from J, leaving 12 bases between. The CDR3 bases are TGTGCCAGCAGCCAAGATCACGCGGGGCGGCAGTACTTC. As protein: CASSQDHAGRQYF. Full variable domain (remainder filled in from reference TRBV14 and TRBJ2-7): EAGVTQFPSHSVIEKGQTVTLRCDPISGHDNLYWYRRVMGKEIKFLLHFVKESKQDESGMPNNRFLAERTGGTYSTLKVQPAELEDSGVYFCASSQDHAGRQYFGPGTRLTVT.

This chain connects TRBV18 to TRBJ1-4; 7 positions match TRBD1. This CDR3 region has 13 residues. Germline assignment: CDR1 KGHSH and CDR2 LQKENI. Trimming removed 4 bases from V and 6 bases from J; junction bases left unmatched: 2. CDR3 sequence: CASSRGTDEKLFF. The CDR3 nucleotides read TGTGCCAGCTCACGGGGGACAGATGAAAAACTGTTTTTT.

This chain links TRBV5-4 with TRBJ2-3; no definite D call. V lost 3 bases and J 4 bases, leaving 9 bases between the germline ends. The germline CDR1 and CDR2 sequences are SGHNT and YYREEE (reference sequence). The CDR3 is 13 amino acids. CDR3 nucleotide sequence: TGTGCCAGCAGCTCCTGGCAATCAGATACGCAGTATTTT. It yields the protein CASSSWQSDTQYF.

This chain connects TRBV28 to TRBJ1-2; tentative D call: TRBD1 (6 bases). Germline CDR1 and CDR2: MDHEN and SYDVKM. CDR3 size: 13 residues. V was shortened by 5 bases and J by 5 bases, with 12 bases between the two germline ends. The CDR3 nucleotides read TGTGCCAGCAGTGACCCCCAGGGGTATGGCTACACCTTC. Encoded protein: CASSDPQGYGYTF.

This chain connects TRBV28 to TRBJ2-1; 12 positions agree with TRBD2. Losses at the gene ends were 1 base for V and 0 bases for J; bases not matched to a gene: 1. Germline assignment: CDR1 MDHEN and CDR2 SYDVKM. The CDR3 sequence is 17 residues long. For the CDR3, the DNA is TGTGCCAGCAGTTTATTGACTAGCGGGAGCTCCTACAATGAGCAGTTCTTC. Its translation: CASSLLTSGSSYNEQFF.

This chain links TRBV28 with TRBJ1-4; possibly TRBD1 for D (6 bases). Germline assignment: CDR1 MDHEN and CDR2 SYDVKM. The ends were cut back, 5 bases at V and 5 bases at J, with 15 bases in the middle. CDR3 length equals 15 residues. The CDR3 bases are TGTGCCAGCAGTCCTTACAGGGTCGGGAATGAAAAACTGTTTTTT. This gives the protein CASSPYRVGNEKLFF.

The CDR3 is CASSGGGVNYGYTF. The DNA for the CDR3 is TGTGCCAGCAGCGGCGGGGGCGTTAACTATGGCTACACCTTC. The chain uses TRBV9 and TRBJ1-2, with TRBD1 as a possible D gene (6 bases). The CDR3 length is 14 residues. Trimming took 3 bases from V and 1 from J, leaving 10 bases between them. The germline V gene encodes CDR1 SGDLS and CDR2 YYNGEE.

The CDR3 sequence: CASSLTDTGELFF. The DNA of the CDR3 is TGTGCCAGCAGCCTGACAGACACCGGGGAGCTGTTTTTT. V and J are TRBV5-5 and TRBJ2-2, with D possibly TRBD1 on 5 matching bases. V was trimmed by 4 bases and J by 3 bases, leaving 7 bases between them. Looked up from germline, CDR1 is SGHKS and CDR2 is YYEKEE (reference sequence). There are 13 residues in the CDR3.

The CDR3 loop is CASRQGAGMSPLHF. CDR3 in DNA: TGTGCCAGCAGACAGGGTGCCGGGATGTCACCCCTCCACTTT. This chain uses TRBV28 with TRBJ1-6; a weak D match, TRBD1 (6 bases). Germline values: CDR1 MDHEN, CDR2 SYDVKM. The length of the CDR3 is 14 residues. V was trimmed by 6 bases and J by 10 bases, leaving 16 bases between them.

The chain recombines TRBV7-9 with TRBJ1-1; D is perhaps TRBD1 (6 bases). The V gene's germline CDR1 is SEHNR and CDR2 FQNEAQ (reference sequence). Trimming stripped 5 bases from V and 4 bases from J, with 14 bases between. The CDR3 spans 14 residues. The CDR3 region is CASSPRTALTEAFF. CDR3 sequence (DNA): TGTGCCAGCAGCCCGCGGACAGCCCTCACTGAAGCTTTCTTT.

The CDR3 DNA is TGTGCCAGTAGTAAATCGGGGGAAAGCTCCTACAATGAGCAGTTCTTC. As protein: CASSKSGESSYNEQFF. The chain employs TRBV19 and TRBJ2-1, with a tentative D call TRBD2 (6 bases). CDR3 length: 16 amino acids. Germline V gene lookup returns CDR1 LNHDA and CDR2 SQIVND (reference sequence). Deletions cut 4 bases from V and 0 bases from J, with 13 bases between. The variable domain in full, completed from reference TRBV19 and TRBJ2-1, reads DGGITQSPKYLFRKEGQNVTLSCEQNLNHDAMYWYRQDPGQGLRLIYYSQIVNDFQKGDIAEGYSVSREKKESFPLTVTSAQKNPTAFYLCASSKSGESSYNEQFFGPGTRLTVL.

J is TRBJ2-1 and V is TRBV30, with D unresolved. V lost 1 base to trimming and J lost 9 bases, with 4 bases between them. Germline V gene data show CDR1 as GTSNPN and CDR2 as SVGIG (reference sequence). This CDR3 contains 10 residues. CDR3 sequence reads: CAWSALEQFF. The DNA of the CDR3 is TGTGCCTGGAGTGCTCTTGAGCAGTTCTTC.

The chain links TRBV28 to TRBJ1-2; 7 bases fit TRBD1. Germline assignment: CDR1 MDHEN and CDR2 SYDVKM. V dropped 11 bases and J dropped 3; count of bases not matched to a gene: 6. This CDR3 region has 12 residues. This CDR3 is CAASGTDYGYTF. The CDR3 nucleotides read TGTGCCGCATCGGGGACAGACTATGGCTACACCTTC.

The gene calls are TRBV5-1 and TRBJ2-1; 14 positions agree with TRBD2. CDR3 length: 21 residues. Unmatched junction bases numbered 15, after V lost 4 bases and J lost 0 bases. Germline-derived CDR1 and CDR2 are SGHRS and YFSETQ. CDR3 region: CASSILPRGLAGGPSYNEQFF. As DNA, the CDR3 is TGCGCCAGCAGCATACTCCCCCGTGGACTAGCGGGGGGACCCTCCTACAATGAGCAGTTCTTC. Full variable domain (rest looked up from reference TRBV5-1 and TRBJ2-1): KAGVTQTPRYLIKTRGQQVTLSCSPISGHRSVSWYQQTPGQGLQFLFEYFSETQRNKGNFPGRFSGRQFSNSRSEMNVSTLELGDSALYLCASSILPRGLAGGPSYNEQFFGPGTRLTVL.

This clone came up a few times. The CDR3 nucleotides are TGTGCCAGCAGACCCGACAGGGACTATGGCTACACCTTC. Protein sequence: CASRPDRDYGYTF. This chain links TRBV6-5 with TRBJ1-2; TRBD1 matches 7 bases. Germline V gives CDR1 MNHEY, CDR2 SVGAGI. J gave up 3 bases and V 6 bases, and 4 bases lay outside the gene matches. CDR3 size: 13 residues.

The chain employs TRBV19 and TRBJ1-5; 7 bases fit TRBD1. This CDR3 is built from 13 residues. The junction had 3 bases not matched to a gene; V was cut back by 6 bases and J by 4 bases. Germline lookup yields CDR1 LNHDA and CDR2 SQIVND (reference sequence). CDR3 sequence reads: CASSRQGNQPQHF. The CDR3, as DNA: TGTGCCAGTAGCCGACAGGGTAATCAGCCCCAGCATTTT.

V and J are TRBV5-4 and TRBJ1-3; 8 bases map to TRBD1. V lost 2 bases and J lost 4; bases outside the gene matches: 2. Germline V CDR1 and CDR2: SGHNT, YYREEE (reference sequence). CDR3 length equals 14 residues. The CDR3 DNA reads TGTGCCAGCAGCTTTGACAGGGGAGGAAACACCATATATTTT. Its protein product is CASSFDRGGNTIYF. Together with reference TRBV5-4 and TRBJ1-3, the CDR3 gives the full variable domain: ETGVTQSPTHLIKTRGQQVTLRCSSQSGHNTVSWYQQALGQGPQFIFQYYREEENGRGNFPPRFSGLQFPNYSSELNVNALELDDSALYLCASSFDRGGNTIYFGEGSWLTVV.

A note on this clone: Other DNA sequences within the sample encode an identical CDR3. CDR3 DNA: TGTGCCAGCAGCTTGCTCGGGTTCTCCTACGAGCAGTACTTC. This codes for CASSLLGFSYEQYF. The chain employs TRBV11-2 and TRBJ2-7; D is unclear. Trimming stripped 3 bases from V and 0 bases from J, with 9 bases between. CDR1 is SGHAT, CDR2 FQNNGV, per germline. CDR3 length: 14 residues.

The rearrangement joins TRBV6-1 to TRBJ2-3; 7 bases are a match to TRBD2. V lost 2 bases to trimming and J lost 1 base; unmatched junction nucleotides: 3. The CDR3 is 15 residues long. Germline lookup yields CDR1 MNHNS and CDR2 SASEGT. CDR3 loop: CASSERAGRTDTQYF. The CDR3 nucleotides are TGTGCCAGCAGTGAACGAGCGGGACGCACAGATACGCAGTATTTT.